Here is one T cell receptor delta chain with its context. Its antigen is unknown. Per-nucleotide qualities are absent, and no much larger clonotype sits a single base away. The record originates from a study of Vδ1+ human thymocytes listed by TCRdb under 2018. The study in broad terms: As a data resource, the study described the mRNA-level TRG and TRD CDR3 repertoires found in highly purified Vdelta1+ thymocytes taken from young children. The multiplex-based CDR3 amplicon strategy had previously been validated against 5'RACE-based CDR3 amplicon generation methods.

V loses 2 bases, J loses 1 base, and the germline ends lie 11 bases apart. Based on the germline V gene, the CDR1 and CDR2 sequences are TSWWSYY and QGS. There are 15 amino acids in the CDR3, from cysteine to phenylalanine inclusive. The entry retains the CDR3 DNA only, 45 bases that are in frame from base 1. What the study reported, not specific to this receptor: Many TRG clonotypes were found to be shared between donors (up to roughly 7x10^3), whereas TRD repertoires were found to be essentially private (max roughly 100 shared). Even though sort purity was high, about 19% of thymic TRD sequences were Vdelta2 (and few were Vdelta3), which was not the case for the peripheral blood Vdelta1+ controls. No clustering by age or sex was observed, so analyses did not stratify donors by these variables. Because unexpected Vdelta2 sequences could lead to misinterpretation of bulk repertoire data, the authors recommended using highly purified populations and single-cell validation. In contrast to oligoclonal peripheral blood repertoires, thymic TRG and TRD repertoires appeared to be highly polyclonal with Gaussian CDR3 length distributions.

Thymic samples were depleted of alphabeta T cells, then CD3+ TCRVdelta1+ TCRVdelta2- thymocytes were FACS-sorted. A purity of roughly 96% to 99.6% was achieved for sorted Vdelta1+ thymocytes. The thymic specimens were obtained from 7 or 8 paediatric patients who were undergoing corrective cardiac surgery and ranged in age from roughly 5 days to 15 months. After the thymic tissue was dispersed, mononuclear cells were isolated using a Histopaque-1077 density gradient. Staining used anti-TCRVdelta1 clone TS8.2, anti-TCRVdelta2 clone B6, anti-CD3 clone HIT3a and anti-TCRalphabeta clone IP26 antibodies. RNA was isolated using the RNeasy mini kit, and reverse transcription was performed with Superscript III. Multiplex PCR was used to generate CDR3 amplicons, with pooled V-gene forward primers and a constant-region reverse primer carrying Illumina adaptor overhangs. After gel purification, amplicons were indexed with Nextera index primers over roughly 8 extra PCR cycles and were then purified with AMPure XP beads. Sequencing of the libraries was done on an Illumina MiSeq using paired-end 250 bp reads, dual indexing and a roughly 20% PhiX spike-in. Per the original workflow: Read quality was checked with FastQC, and TRG read pairs were merged using ea-utils fastq-join. IMGT/HighV-QUEST was used to annotate sequences, retaining only productive sequences with an unambiguous V-gene assignment, and each clonotype was defined by an identical CDR3 sequence. For downstream analysis, VDJtools 1.1.1, tcR 2.2.3, Treemap and vegan Shannon diversity in R 3.4.4 were used. After TCRdb called clones again from the public reads with CATT, rows with identical DNA were merged. These V and J calls derive from TCRdb rather than the authors' analysis. The sample includes roughly 25,000 delta-chain clones, with 7.4% observed a single time. Of the sample, around 1% falls within the top ten clones.

The sequence is built from TRDV1 and TRDJ1; perhaps TRDD3 is the D gene, with 6 bases matching. Sequencing was carried out using Vdelta1+ gamma-delta thymocytes from the thymus. Read against the paper, the sample's cell subset or site label means: FACS-sorted CD3+ TCRalphabeta- TCRVdelta1+ TCRVdelta2- thymocytes. The clonotype was recovered from a girl under three years old who had congenital heart surgery. In nucleotides, the sequence is TGTGCTCTTGGGGAATATTCCTGGGGCACCGATAAACTCATCTTT. This codes for CALGEYSWGTDKLIF.